The source of this TCR beta chain is a study of Graves' ophthalmopathy and Graves' hyperthyroidism. Using RNA transcripts, the TCR beta CDR3 regions were amplified. Investigators did first-round RT-PCR with HTBI primers, then second-round multiplex PCR. TCRdb independently ran MiXCR on the multiplex PCR reads; one entry per CDR3 protein. In the table there are 200,000 to 250,000 distinct CDR3 sequences, 20% to 25% of which are singletons. This clonotype was counted ten times or more. The CDR3 has 13 residues. V was clipped by 1 base and J by 6 bases, with 12 bases between them. Germline loops: CDR1 DFQATT, CDR2 SNEGSKA (reference sequence). Ophthalmopathy donors' eye disease showed moderate-to-severe activity, CAS of at least 3, NOSPECS of at least 4 and duration under 3 months.

This TCR came from a woman in her forties or fifties with Graves' ophthalmopathy. Sequenced: peripheral blood. The gene calls are TRBV20-1 and TRBJ2-5; a weak D match, TRBD1 (5 bases). CDR3 protein: CSARALQAQTQYF. CDR3 DNA: TGCAGTGCTAGAGCATTACAGGCCCAGACCCAGTACTTC.